This T cell receptor (beta chain) came from a study of blood T cells in healthy people across ages. This clonotype was detected ten times or more. No antigen is known for it. Staff drew roughly 10 milliliters of peripheral blood from each donor. Next came a second PCR, run for about 7 to 12 cycles, which used a sample-barcoded 5' primer along with a J-beta primer mix. The template-switch adaptor was a 5' adaptor with 12 random nucleotides. It tagged each cDNA molecule. TCRdb called the 5' RACE reads again in MiXCR, with one record for every CDR3 protein. Of over 550,000 distinct CDR3 sequences listed, approximately 30% are singletons. Regarding the study as a whole: Higher naive T cell percentage went strongly together with higher TCR beta diversity.

This CDR3 is 19 amino acids long. The chain uses TRBV21-1 and TRBJ2-3; no DNA check was done on the table's D call, TRBD1. TRBV21-1 is a documented pseudogene. The sequencing input was blood. The sequence was collected from a woman aged 80 or over in good health. For the CDR3, the DNA is TGTGCCAGCAGCAAACGAAGGGCACAGGATTTTGGGAGCACAGATACGCAGTATTTT. It encodes CASSKRRAQDFGSTDTQYF.